The entry that follows covers one TCR beta chain sequence. CDR1 and CDR2 from the germline V gene are MDHEN and SYDVKM. The V end was cut by 2 bases, the J end by 4 bases, with 17 bases between. The CDR3 is 16 residues long. Sequenced by immunoSEQ multiplex PCR; TCRdb stores in-frame clones only, minus some. The sample lists tens of thousands of clones; about 78% were seen once. This entry is derived from a study of blood T cell repertoires in COVID-19. Individuals aged roughly 18 to 90 years were recruited from 24 US areas. Cohorts were based on clinical histories the participants reported. The sequence came from a woman between 50 and 59 years old with acute COVID-19. This chain links TRBV28 with TRBJ1-2; D perhaps matches TRBD1 (6 bases). Material for sequencing was PBMCs or T cells enriched from blood (not recorded which). CDR3 sequence: CASSLILQGSFYGYTF. The CDR3 nucleotides are TGTGCCAGCAGTTTAATCCTCCAGGGGTCTTTCTATGGCTACACCTTC.